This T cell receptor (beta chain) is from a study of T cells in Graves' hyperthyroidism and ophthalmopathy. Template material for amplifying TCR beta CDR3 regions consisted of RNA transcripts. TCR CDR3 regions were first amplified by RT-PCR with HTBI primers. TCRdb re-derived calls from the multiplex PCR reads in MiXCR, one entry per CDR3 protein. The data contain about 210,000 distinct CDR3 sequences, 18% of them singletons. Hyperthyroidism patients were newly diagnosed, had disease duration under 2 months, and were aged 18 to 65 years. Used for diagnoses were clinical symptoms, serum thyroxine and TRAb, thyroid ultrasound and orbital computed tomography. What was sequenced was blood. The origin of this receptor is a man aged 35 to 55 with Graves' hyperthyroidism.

The CDR3 loop is CASSLTGGKSGELFF. The CDR3 DNA sequence: TGTGCCAGCAGCCTCACAGGGGGCAAATCCGGGGAGCTGTTTTTT. The chain uses TRBV11-3 and TRBJ2-2; TRBD1 agrees at 9 bases. The length of the CDR3 is 15 residues. V trimming: 5 bases; J trimming: 6 bases; junction bases outside the gene matches: 7. The germline V gene encodes CDR1 SGHNT and CDR2 YENEEA.